This TCR beta chain came from a study of blood T cell repertoires in COVID-19. At the level of the study: Specimens from acute and convalescent COVID-19 originated in the United States, Italy and Spain. T cells, B-cell-depleted T cells, or PBMCs provided the cDNA or gDNA that served as material.

CDR3 size: 13 residues. Germline V gene sequence: CDR1 SQVTM, CDR2 ANQGSEA. V was pared by 4 bases and J by 2 bases, with 9 bases between. Cohort assignment relied on participant-reported clinical history. A COVID-19 case had been met by exposed participants during the 2 weeks before study entry. Sequencing was performed with immunoSEQ multiplex PCR; in TCRdb, only in-frame clones are kept and a portion is missing. The data show around 160,000 clones, around 83% seen once. Sequencing was carried out using PBMCs or T cells enriched from blood (not recorded which). The rearrangement links TRBV29-1 to TRBJ1-3; tentative D call: TRBD1 (6 bases). The sequence was obtained from a woman in her 50s who had been exposed to COVID-19. CDR3 residues: CSVGNRAGNTIYF. The CDR3 DNA reads TGCAGCGTTGGTAACAGGGCTGGAAACACCATATATTTT. Variable domain in full (rest from reference TRBV29-1 and TRBJ1-3): SAVISQKPSRDICQRGTSLTIQCQVDSQVTMMFWYRQQPGQSLTLIATANQGSEATYESGFVIDKFPISRPNLTFSTLTVSNMSPEDSSIYLCSVGNRAGNTIYFGEGSWLTVV.